The 32 T cell receptor beta chains listed next were all sequenced from one sample in a study of breast tumors, draining lymph nodes, adjacent tissues (dated by TCRdb to about 2016). Library prep was done by multiplex PCR. The listed sequencing device is Illumina HiSeq 2000. The public reads were reanalyzed by TCRdb: fastp trimming at Q25, MiXCR alignment, in-frame beta chains only. Records with the same CDR3 protein are collapsed into one entry carrying the most frequent genes and DNA. The sample includes around 290,000 distinct CDR3 sequences, with 30% observed a single time. The leading ten clones occupy about 1.2% of the sample. Lymph node samples were obtained from the axillary draining lymph nodes of breast cancer patients. Sequencing was carried out using axillary lymph node tissue. The origin of the receptors is a female donor with breast cancer. Some clones in this sample may be carry-over from other donors' samples.

This chain connects TRBV7-6 to TRBJ2-7; 10 bases map to TRBD2. Germline CDR1 and CDR2: SGHVS and FNYEAQ. Trimming removed 6 bases from V and 2 bases from J; junction bases left unmatched: 7. The CDR3 loop spans 15 amino acids. CDR3 in amino acids: CASSIGLAAAYEQYF. DNA for the CDR3: TGTGCCAGCAGTATTGGACTAGCGGCTGCCTACGAGCAGTACTTC.

The rearrangement links TRBV6-5 to TRBJ2-1; 9 bases align to TRBD1. The CDR3 contains 18 residues. Germline V gives CDR1 MNHEY, CDR2 SVGAGI. V dropped 0 bases and J dropped 8; count of bases not matched to a gene: 14. CDR3 residues: CASSYSRTGAIGGHEQFF. CDR3 nucleotide sequence: TGTGCCAGCAGTTACTCTCGGACAGGGGCCATAGGTGGCCATGAGCAGTTCTTC.

In this sample, this clonotype turned up many times. V usage is TRBV14 and J usage is TRBJ1-6, with D unresolved. This CDR3 has 12 amino acids. V was trimmed by 1 base and J by 10 bases, leaving 5 bases between them. CDR1 and CDR2 (germline): SGHDN, FVKESK. Here the CDR3 reads CASSQGLSPLHF. The CDR3 DNA reads as TGTGCCAGCAGCCAAGGATTGTCACCCCTCCACTTT.

Only a few counts were recorded for this clonotype. A much larger clone is a single base away; this may be a read error. The rearrangement uses TRBV29-1 and TRBJ2-7; 9 bases match TRBD1. The CDR3 runs 12 residues. Germline lookup yields CDR1 SQVTM and CDR2 ANQGSEA. V lost 7 bases and J lost 6; bases outside the gene matches: 7. CDR3 in amino acids: CSARDREREQYF. CDR3 nucleotide sequence: TGCAGCGCAAGGGACAGGGAACGCGAGCAGTACTTC.

The sample holds many counts of this clonotype. The CDR3 sequence: CATSRAGDYEQYF. As DNA, the CDR3 is TGTGCCACCAGCAGAGCAGGTGACTACGAGCAGTACTTC. The chain uses TRBV15 and TRBJ2-7; the D is unclear. Germline CDR1 reads LNHNV; CDR2 reads YYDKDF (reference sequence). This CDR3 spans 13 amino acids. Trimming cost V 1 base and J 3 bases, with 7 bases left between them.

Comments on this clonotype: A much more abundant neighbour one base away suggests this may be a read error. The chain is built from TRBV4-2 and TRBJ1-5, with D unresolved. V was cut by 3 bases and J by 1 base, with 7 bases left in between. The CDR3 extends over 14 amino acids. Germline V gene sequence: CDR1 LGHNA, CDR2 YNFKEQ. The CDR3 nucleotides read TGTGCCAGCAGCCATGGACGGAGCAATCAGCCCCAGCATTTT. Its protein product is CASSHGRSNQPQHF.

As for this clonotype: A much more abundant neighbour one base away suggests this may be a read error. The V and J genes are TRBV6-6 and TRBJ2-5; TRBD1 or TRBD2 may be the D gene (5 bases each). This CDR3 region has 16 residues. CDR1 is MNHNY, CDR2 SVGAGI, per germline (reference sequence). CDR3: CASSDSRGFHQETQYF. In DNA, the CDR3 is TGTGCCAGCAGTGACTCGAGGGGATTCCACCAAGAGACCCAGTACTTC.

This clonotype has only a few counts. The chain combines TRBV6-2 or TRBV6-3 with TRBJ1-1; D is possibly TRBD1 (5 bases). The CDR3 has 11 amino acids. CDR1 is MNHEY, CDR2 SVGEGT, per germline. Trimming removed 6 bases from V and 9 bases from J, with 11 bases in between. CDR3 sequence reads: CASSDGAKAFF. CDR3 in DNA: TGTGCCAGCAGCGACGGGGCCAAAGCTTTCTTT.

In this sample, this clonotype turned up many times. The CDR3 reads CASSQESGWIYGYTF. CDR3 coding DNA: TGTGCCAGCAGCCAAGAGTCAGGGTGGATATATGGCTACACCTTC. The chain joins TRBV4-2 to TRBJ1-2; maybe TRBD1 (5 bases). The CDR3 has 15 residues. Germline V gene lookup returns CDR1 LGHNA and CDR2 YNFKEQ. Trimming left V 0 bases short and J 5 bases short, with 13 bases between.

Ten or more counts support this clonotype. The rearrangement links TRBV24-1 to TRBJ2-2; D may match TRBD1 or TRBD2 (5 bases each). Between the trimmed V and J ends, which lost 6 bases and 6 bases, there was a span of 7 bases. Germline values: CDR1 KGHDR, CDR2 SFDVKD. The CDR3 runs to 12 residues. CDR3 nucleotide sequence: TGTGCCACCAGTCGGGGACCCGGGGAGCTGTTTTTT. Protein: CATSRGPGELFF.

The V and J genes are TRBV28 and TRBJ1-5; 7 bases are shared with TRBD1. The germline V gene has CDR1 MDHEN and CDR2 SYDVKM. The CDR3 is 14 residues long. V trimming: 3 bases; J trimming: 7 bases; junction bases outside the gene matches: 6. The CDR3 sequence is CASSLWAGGQPQHF. The CDR3 bases are TGTGCCAGCAGTTTGTGGGCAGGGGGACAGCCCCAGCATTTT.

This clonotype appeared many times. In DNA, the CDR3 is TGTGCCAGCAGTGACCCGGACAGGGCTAATTATAATTCACCCCTCCACTTT. Translating it yields CASSDPDRANYNSPLHF. This rearrangement joins TRBV6-4 to TRBJ1-6, with 8 nucleotides matching TRBD1. The CDR3 spans 17 residues. Per germline, CDR1 MRHNA and CDR2 SNTAGT. After removal of 2 bases from V and 4 bases from J, the junction contained 7 bases not matched to a gene.

Comment on this clonotype: One base away lies a much larger clone, so this may be a sequencing read error. The genes are TRBV19 and TRBJ2-2; D may match TRBD1 or TRBD2 (5 bases each). V was clipped by 4 bases and J by 9 bases, with 12 bases between them. The CDR3 runs to 13 residues. CDR1 LNHDA and CDR2 SQIVND come from the germline V gene (reference sequence). This chain's CDR3 is CASSSRGPRELFF. CDR3 in DNA: TGTGCCAGTAGTAGCCGGGGACCCAGGGAGCTGTTTTTT.

Details on this clonotype: A read error may account for a junction end that differs from germline. The rearrangement joins TRBV20-1 to TRBJ2-5; 8 bases are a match to TRBD2. Germline values: CDR1 DFQATT, CDR2 SNEGSKA (reference sequence). The length of the CDR3 is 13 residues. The CDR3 spells CSARTGGLEIQYF. The DNA of the CDR3 is TGCAGTGCTAGAACGGGAGGGCTCGAGATCCAGTACTTC.

This clonotype was recorded at least ten times. The chain joins TRBV11-2 to TRBJ2-2; a possible D gene is TRBD1 (7 bases). The CDR3 is 17 residues long. Germline assignment: CDR1 SGHAT and CDR2 FQNNGV. Between the trimmed V and J ends, which lost 5 bases and 4 bases, there was a span of 20 bases. The CDR3 region has the DNA TGTGCCAGCAGCCGACTAGGTGACAGGGTGGGCACCGGGGAGCTGTTTTTT. Protein product: CASSRLGDRVGTGELFF. Full variable domain (outside the CDR3, taken from reference TRBV11-2 and TRBJ2-2): EAGVAQSPRYKIIEKRQSVAFWCNPISGHATLYWYQQILGQGPKLLIQFQNNGVVDDSQLPKDRFSAERLKGVDSTLKIQPAKLEDSAVYLCASSRLGDRVGTGELFFGEGSRLTVL.

This clonotype was counted ten times or more. The CDR3 DNA reads as TGTGCCAGCAGCTCCGGGACCCACTCCTACGAGCAGTACTTC. It specifies CASSSGTHSYEQYF. The chain recombines TRBV7-9 with TRBJ2-7; D assignment may be TRBD1 or TRBD2 (5 bases each). The germline V and J ends were trimmed by 4 bases and 0 bases, with 10 bases remaining between them. Germline loops: CDR1 SEHNR, CDR2 FQNEAQ (reference sequence). The CDR3 has 14 residues.

There are a few counts of this clonotype. This clone may be a read error of a much larger clone one base away. Because it lacks the conserved phenylalanine or tryptophan at the end, this CDR3 is likely a read error. V is TRBV19 and J is TRBJ2-6; D is unclear. The CDR3 has 16 amino acids. V lost 5 bases and J lost 2, with 13 bases in between. The germline V gene has CDR1 LNHDA and CDR2 SQIVND (reference sequence). CDR3 region: CASSPVGPTGANVLTS. The DNA of the CDR3 is TGTGCCAGTAGTCCGGTAGGACCCACTGGGGCCAACGTCCTGACTTCC.

As concerns this clonotype: A much larger clone sits a single nucleotide away, making a read error possible. V is TRBV5-4 and J is TRBJ2-1, with TRBD2 matching over 12 bases. There are 15 residues in the CDR3. J lost 6 bases, V lost 4 bases, and 5 bases had no gene match. Germline CDR1 reads SGHNT; CDR2 reads YYREEE (reference sequence). CDR3 in DNA: TGTGCCAGCAGCCCGACTAGCGGGAGTCTCAATGAGCAGTTCTTC. This encodes CASSPTSGSLNEQFF.

This clonotype was seen many times. The genes are TRBV20-1 and TRBJ1-5, with no clear D. The V end lost 0 bases, the J end lost 1 base, and 13 bases lay between the germline ends. Germline loops: CDR1 DFQATT, CDR2 SNEGSKA (reference sequence). This CDR3 comprises 16 residues. CDR3 residues: CSARDWTKPSNQPQHF. The CDR3, as DNA: TGCAGTGCTAGAGATTGGACGAAACCAAGCAATCAGCCCCAGCATTTT.

This clonotype occurred many times. The chain is built from TRBV7-3 and TRBJ2-2; tentatively, D is TRBD1 (6 bases). Deletions cut 4 bases from V and 7 bases from J, with 16 bases between. CDR1 is SGHTA and CDR2 is FQGTGA in the germline V gene. The CDR3 contains 15 residues. CDR3 sequence (DNA): TGTGCCAGCAGCTCTGGGGAGACAGGAGGCGGGGAGCTGTTTTTT. Translated, it gives CASSSGETGGGELFF.

The genes are TRBV15 and TRBJ1-5, with D unresolved. CDR3 length equals 17 residues. V lost 0 bases to trimming and J lost 0 bases, with 12 bases between them. CDR1 and CDR2 from the germline V gene are LNHNV and YYDKDF (reference sequence). CDR3 sequence (DNA): TGTGCCACCAGCAGAGATCCACCGTGGACTAGCAATCAGCCCCAGCATTTT. Its translation: CATSRDPPWTSNQPQHF.

This chain links TRBV11-3 with TRBJ2-1, with D perhaps matching TRBD2 (5 bases). The CDR3 spans 16 residues. The germline CDR1 and CDR2 sequences are SGHNT and YENEEA. Trimming left V 1 base short and J 4 bases short, with 14 bases between. The CDR3 DNA is TGTGCCAGCAGCTTAGGACCCCCAGCGGTTTACAATGAGCAGTTCTTC. This gives the protein CASSLGPPAVYNEQFF.

This clonotype was counted ten times or more. V gene TRBV14 combines with J gene TRBJ2-3; 7 positions agree with TRBD1. This CDR3 has 18 amino acids. J gave up 4 bases and V 4 bases, and 17 bases lay outside the gene matches. The germline gives CDR1 SGHDN, CDR2 FVKESK. The CDR3: CASSPPEGWRTGADTQYF. The CDR3 coding sequence is TGTGCCAGCAGCCCGCCGGAAGGTTGGCGGACAGGTGCAGATACGCAGTATTTT.

This clonotype was recorded many times. The chain couples TRBV20-1 to TRBJ2-7; D unclear. The V and J ends lost 4 bases and 0 bases respectively, with 28 bases between them. The germline V gene has CDR1 DFQATT and CDR2 SNEGSKA (reference sequence). The CDR3 has 19 amino acids. The chain's CDR3 is CSATTSPDYSKSISYEQYF. CDR3 coding DNA: TGCAGTGCTACTACAAGTCCGGATTACAGCAAATCTATCTCCTACGAGCAGTACTTC.

The sample holds one count of this clonotype. A single base separates this from a much larger clone, so it may be a read error. The rearrangement uses TRBV11-2 and TRBJ2-1; D perhaps matches TRBD1 (5 bases). The CDR3 is 14 amino acids. Germline lookup yields CDR1 SGHAT and CDR2 FQNNGV. Here the CDR3 reads CASSLVGVYNERFF. DNA of the CDR3: TGTGCCAGCAGCTTAGTAGGGGTCTACAATGAGCGGTTCTTC.

The J gene is TRBJ1-1, the V gene TRBV2, with 7 bases that match TRBD1. The CDR3 contains 12 residues. V lost 5 bases, J lost 7 bases, and 4 bases stayed unmatched. Germline lookup yields CDR1 SNHLY and CDR2 FYNNEI. CDR3 in DNA: TGTGCCAGCAGTCTCAGGGGGGGTGAAGCTTTCTTT. Translated, it gives CASSLRGGEAFF.

On this clonotype itself: A much larger clonotype is one base distant, so this may be a read error. V is TRBV12-3 or TRBV12-4 and J is TRBJ1-4; D is possibly TRBD1 (5 bases). V shed 3 bases and J shed 6 bases, with 11 bases lying between them. The CDR3 consists of 14 residues. The CDR3 DNA reads as TGTGCCAGCAGTTTGACAGCCTTTGATGAAAAACTGTTTTTT. This gives the protein CASSLTAFDEKLFF.

This rearrangement joins TRBV29-1 to TRBJ2-5; D ambiguous. V gave up 4 bases and J gave up 5 bases, with 17 bases separating them. CDR3 length: 14 amino acids. Germline CDR1 SQVTM, CDR2 ANQGSEA. CDR3: CSVVFRTLGETQYF. CDR3 DNA sequence: TGCAGCGTTGTTTTTCGGACCCTCGGGGAGACCCAGTACTTC.

This chain links TRBV7-3 with TRBJ2-5; weak D call: TRBD2 (6 bases). CDR3 length: 14 residues. Trimming removed 5 bases at V and 1 base at J, with 11 bases between. The germline V gene encodes CDR1 SGHTA and CDR2 FQGTGA. The CDR3 DNA reads TGTGCCAGCAGCCCACCCGGGAGCCAAGAGACCCAGTACTTC. Its protein product is CASSPPGSQETQYF.

This clonotype was counted at least ten times. Without the conserved terminal phenylalanine or tryptophan, this CDR3 likely stems from a read error. This sequence joins TRBV4-2 and TRBJ2-7; possibly TRBD1 for D (6 bases). The CDR3 is 15 amino acids. In germline, CDR1 is LGHNA, CDR2 YNFKEQ. The V and J ends lost 1 base and 1 base respectively, with 11 bases between them. The CDR3 spells CASSQGSDRSYEQYS. The DNA of the CDR3 is TGTGCCAGCAGCCAAGGGTCTGACAGGTCCTACGAGCAGTACTCC.

Only a few counts were recorded for this clonotype. The J gene is TRBJ1-1, the V gene TRBV20-1, with D possibly matching TRBD1 (5 bases). The CDR3 length is 14 residues. V was clipped by 6 bases and J by 6 bases, with 20 bases between them. CDR1 is DFQATT, CDR2 SNEGSKA, per germline (reference sequence). The DNA for the CDR3 is TGCAGTGCCCCCGACCGCATGGGGGACGCTGAAGCTTTCTTT. Translation: CSAPDRMGDAEAFF.

The gene calls are TRBV7-9 and TRBJ1-1, with D unclear. Germline values: CDR1 SEHNR, CDR2 FQNEAQ (reference sequence). Between the trimmed V and J ends, which lost 5 bases and 0 bases, there was a span of 10 bases. This CDR3 spans 14 amino acids. For the CDR3, the DNA is TGTGCCAGCAGCCCAGTGTCGCTGAACACTGAAGCTTTCTTT. Translating it yields CASSPVSLNTEAFF. The whole variable domain, remainder taken from reference TRBV7-9 and TRBJ1-1, is DTGVSQNPRHKITKRGQNVTFRCDPISEHNRLYWYRQTLGQGPEFLTYFQNEAQLEKSRLLSDRFSAERPKGSFSTLEIQRTEQGDSAMYLCASSPVSLNTEAFFGQGTRLTVV.